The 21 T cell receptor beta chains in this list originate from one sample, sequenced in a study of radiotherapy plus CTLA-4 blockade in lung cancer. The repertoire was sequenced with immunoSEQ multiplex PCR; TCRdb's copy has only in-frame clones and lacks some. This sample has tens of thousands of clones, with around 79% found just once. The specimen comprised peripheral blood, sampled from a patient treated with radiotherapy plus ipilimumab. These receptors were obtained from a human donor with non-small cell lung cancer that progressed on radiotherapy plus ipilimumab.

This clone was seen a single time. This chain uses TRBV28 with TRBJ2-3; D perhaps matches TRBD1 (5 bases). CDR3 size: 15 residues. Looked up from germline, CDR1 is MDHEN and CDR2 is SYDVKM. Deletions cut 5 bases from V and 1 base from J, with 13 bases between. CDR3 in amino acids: CASSPRTPRTDTQYF. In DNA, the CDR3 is TGTGCCAGCAGTCCCCGGACACCCCGCACAGATACGCAGTATTTT.

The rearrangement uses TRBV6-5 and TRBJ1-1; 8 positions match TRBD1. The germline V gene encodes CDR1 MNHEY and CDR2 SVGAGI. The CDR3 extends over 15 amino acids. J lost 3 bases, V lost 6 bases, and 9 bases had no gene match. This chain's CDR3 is CASSEQGVEYTEAFF. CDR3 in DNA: TGTGCCAGCAGCGAACAGGGGGTGGAGTACACTGAAGCTTTCTTT.

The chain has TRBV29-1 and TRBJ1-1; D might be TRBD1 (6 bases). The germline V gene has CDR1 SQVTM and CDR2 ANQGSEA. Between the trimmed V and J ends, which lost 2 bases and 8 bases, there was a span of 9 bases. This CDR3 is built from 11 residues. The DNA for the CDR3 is TGCAGCGTTGAACCCGGACAGGAAGCTTTCTTT. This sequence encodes CSVEPGQEAFF. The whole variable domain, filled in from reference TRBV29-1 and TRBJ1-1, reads SAVISQKPSRDICQRGTSLTIQCQVDSQVTMMFWYRQQPGQSLTLIATANQGSEATYESGFVIDKFPISRPNLTFSTLTVSNMSPEDSSIYLCSVEPGQEAFFGQGTRLTVV.

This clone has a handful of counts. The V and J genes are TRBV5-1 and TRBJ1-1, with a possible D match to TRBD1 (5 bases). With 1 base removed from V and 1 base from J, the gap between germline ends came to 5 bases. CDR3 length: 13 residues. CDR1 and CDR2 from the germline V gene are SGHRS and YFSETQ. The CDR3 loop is CASSLTGNTEAFF. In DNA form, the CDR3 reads TGCGCCAGCAGCTTGACAGGGAACACTGAAGCTTTCTTT.

CDR3 DNA sequence: TGTGCCAGCAGCTGGACAGGAGACACTGAAGCTTTCTTT. Its translation is CASSWTGDTEAFF. The chain recombines TRBV13 with TRBJ1-1; 7 positions match TRBD1. The V and J ends lost 4 bases and 3 bases, in that order; junction bases with no gene match: 2. In germline, CDR1 is PRHDT, CDR2 FYEKMQ (reference sequence). The length of the CDR3 is 13 residues.

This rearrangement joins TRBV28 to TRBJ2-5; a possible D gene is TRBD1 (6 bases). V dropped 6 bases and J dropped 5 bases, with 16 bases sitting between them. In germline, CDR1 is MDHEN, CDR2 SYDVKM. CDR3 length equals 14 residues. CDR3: CASRGAAGWETQYF. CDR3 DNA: TGTGCCAGCAGGGGGGCAGCTGGGTGGGAGACCCAGTACTTC.

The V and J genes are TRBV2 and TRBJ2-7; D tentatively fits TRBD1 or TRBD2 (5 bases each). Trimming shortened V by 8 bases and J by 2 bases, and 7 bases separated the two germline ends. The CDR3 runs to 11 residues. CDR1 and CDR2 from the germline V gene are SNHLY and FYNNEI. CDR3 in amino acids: CASGGPYEQYF. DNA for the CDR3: TGTGCCAGCGGGGGACCCTACGAGCAGTACTTC. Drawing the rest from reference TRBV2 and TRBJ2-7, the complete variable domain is EPEVTQTPSHQVTQMGQEVILRCVPISNHLYFYWYRQILGQKVEFLVSFYNNEISEKSEIFDDQFSVERPDGSNFTLKIRSTKLEDSAMYFCASGGPYEQYFGPGTRLTVT.

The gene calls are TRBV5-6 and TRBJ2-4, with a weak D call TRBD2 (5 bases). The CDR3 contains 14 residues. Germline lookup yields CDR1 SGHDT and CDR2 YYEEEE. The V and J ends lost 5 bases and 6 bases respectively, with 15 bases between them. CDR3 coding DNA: TGTGCCAGCAGTCCGGGGAGTTTGGGAAACATTCAGTACTTC. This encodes CASSPGSLGNIQYF.

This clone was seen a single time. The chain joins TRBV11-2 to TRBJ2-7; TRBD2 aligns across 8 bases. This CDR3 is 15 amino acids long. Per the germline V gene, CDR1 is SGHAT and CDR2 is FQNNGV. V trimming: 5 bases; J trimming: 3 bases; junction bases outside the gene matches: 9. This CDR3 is CASSPGGGRSYEQYF. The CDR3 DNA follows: TGTGCCAGCAGCCCGGGGGGGGGACGAAGCTACGAGCAGTACTTC. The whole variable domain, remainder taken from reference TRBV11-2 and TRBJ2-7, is EAGVAQSPRYKIIEKRQSVAFWCNPISGHATLYWYQQILGQGPKLLIQFQNNGVVDDSQLPKDRFSAERLKGVDSTLKIQPAKLEDSAVYLCASSPGGGRSYEQYFGPGTRLTVT.

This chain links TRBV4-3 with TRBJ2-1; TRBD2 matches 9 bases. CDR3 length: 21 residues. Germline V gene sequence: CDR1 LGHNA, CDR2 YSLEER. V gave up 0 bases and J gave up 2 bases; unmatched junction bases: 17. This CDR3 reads CASSQDLGRGAGGGPYNEQFF. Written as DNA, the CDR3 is TGCGCCAGCAGCCAAGATCTTGGCAGGGGCGCGGGGGGGGGCCCCTACAATGAGCAGTTCTTC.

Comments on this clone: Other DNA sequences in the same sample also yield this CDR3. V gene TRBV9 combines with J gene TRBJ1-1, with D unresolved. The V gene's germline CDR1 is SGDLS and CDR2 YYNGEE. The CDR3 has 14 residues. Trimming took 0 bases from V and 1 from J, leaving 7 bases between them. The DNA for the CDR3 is TGTGCCAGCAGCGTAGCTTACAGGAACACTGAAGCTTTCTTT. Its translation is CASSVAYRNTEAFF.

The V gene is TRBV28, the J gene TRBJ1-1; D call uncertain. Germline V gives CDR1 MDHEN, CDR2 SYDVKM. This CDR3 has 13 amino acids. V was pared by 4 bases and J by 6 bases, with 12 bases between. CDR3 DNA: TGTGCCAGCAGTTCCCTGGGGTTACCTGAAGCTTTCTTT. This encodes CASSSLGLPEAFF. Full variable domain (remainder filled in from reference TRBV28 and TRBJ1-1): DVKVTQSSRYLVKRTGEKVFLECVQDMDHENMFWYRQDPGLGLRLIYFSYDVKMKEKGDIPEGYSVSREKKERFSLILESASTNQTSMYLCASSSLGLPEAFFGQGTRLTVV.

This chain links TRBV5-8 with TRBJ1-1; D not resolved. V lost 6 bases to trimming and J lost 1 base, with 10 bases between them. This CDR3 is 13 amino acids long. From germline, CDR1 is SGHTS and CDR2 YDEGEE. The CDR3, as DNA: TGTGCCAGCACCCTGATACGGAACACTGAAGCTTTCTTT. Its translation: CASTLIRNTEAFF. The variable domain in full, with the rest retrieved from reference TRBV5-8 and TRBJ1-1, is EAGVTQSPTHLIKTRGQQATLRCSPISGHTSVYWYQQALGLGLQFLLWYDEGEERNRGNFPPRFSGRQFPNYSSELNVNALELEDSALYLCASTLIRNTEAFFGQGTRLTVV.

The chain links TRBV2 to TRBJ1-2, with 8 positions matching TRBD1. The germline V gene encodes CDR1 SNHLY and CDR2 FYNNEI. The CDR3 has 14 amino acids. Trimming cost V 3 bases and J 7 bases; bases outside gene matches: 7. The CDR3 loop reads CASSEVRQGAGYTF. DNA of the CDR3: TGTGCCAGCAGTGAGGTCCGGCAGGGGGCTGGCTACACCTTC.

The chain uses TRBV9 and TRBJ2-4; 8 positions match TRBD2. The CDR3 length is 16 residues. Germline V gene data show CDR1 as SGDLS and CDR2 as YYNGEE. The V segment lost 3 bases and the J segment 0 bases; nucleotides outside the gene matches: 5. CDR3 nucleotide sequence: TGTGCCAGCAGCGCCGGGACTAGTCTAGCCAAAAACATTCAGTACTTC. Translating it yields CASSAGTSLAKNIQYF.

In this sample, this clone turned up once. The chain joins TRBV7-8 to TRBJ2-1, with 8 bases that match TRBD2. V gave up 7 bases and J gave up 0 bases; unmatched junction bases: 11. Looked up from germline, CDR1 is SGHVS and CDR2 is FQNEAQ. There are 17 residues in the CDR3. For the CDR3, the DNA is TGTGCCAGCACCCCGGGGGGGGGCCTCAGCTCCTACAATGAGCAGTTCTTC. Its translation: CASTPGGGLSSYNEQFF.

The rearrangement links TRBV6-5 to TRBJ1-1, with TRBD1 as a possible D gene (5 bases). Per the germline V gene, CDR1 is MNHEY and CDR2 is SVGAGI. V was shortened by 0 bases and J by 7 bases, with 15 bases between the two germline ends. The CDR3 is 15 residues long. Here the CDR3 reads CASSYSSGWGSEAFF. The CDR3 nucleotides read TGTGCCAGCAGTTACTCCTCGGGGTGGGGCAGTGAAGCTTTCTTT.

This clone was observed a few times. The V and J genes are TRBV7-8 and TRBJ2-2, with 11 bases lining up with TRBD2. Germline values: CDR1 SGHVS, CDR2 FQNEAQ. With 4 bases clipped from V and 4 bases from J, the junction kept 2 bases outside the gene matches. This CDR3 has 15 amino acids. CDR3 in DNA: TGTGCCAGCAGCTCCGGGACTAGCGGCACCGGGGAGCTGTTTTTT. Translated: CASSSGTSGTGELFF.

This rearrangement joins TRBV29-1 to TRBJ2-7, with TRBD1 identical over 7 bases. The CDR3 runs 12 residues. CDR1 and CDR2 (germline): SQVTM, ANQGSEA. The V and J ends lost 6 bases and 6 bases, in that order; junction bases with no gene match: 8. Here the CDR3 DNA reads TGCAGCGTCGCATACAACAGGGGCGAGCAGTACTTC. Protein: CSVAYNRGEQYF.

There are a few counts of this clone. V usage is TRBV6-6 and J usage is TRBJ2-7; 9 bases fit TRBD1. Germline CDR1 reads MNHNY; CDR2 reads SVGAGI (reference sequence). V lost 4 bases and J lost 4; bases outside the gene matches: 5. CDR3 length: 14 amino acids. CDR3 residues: CASSSGQGYYEQYF. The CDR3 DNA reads TGTGCCAGCAGTTCGGGACAGGGATATTACGAGCAGTACTTC.

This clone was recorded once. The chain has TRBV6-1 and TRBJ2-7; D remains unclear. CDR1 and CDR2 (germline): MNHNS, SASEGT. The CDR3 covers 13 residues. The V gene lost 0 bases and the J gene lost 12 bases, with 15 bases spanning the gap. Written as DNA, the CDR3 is TGTGCCAGCAGTGAAGCGCGGTCGGTAGTGAGGTACTTC. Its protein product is CASSEARSVVRYF.